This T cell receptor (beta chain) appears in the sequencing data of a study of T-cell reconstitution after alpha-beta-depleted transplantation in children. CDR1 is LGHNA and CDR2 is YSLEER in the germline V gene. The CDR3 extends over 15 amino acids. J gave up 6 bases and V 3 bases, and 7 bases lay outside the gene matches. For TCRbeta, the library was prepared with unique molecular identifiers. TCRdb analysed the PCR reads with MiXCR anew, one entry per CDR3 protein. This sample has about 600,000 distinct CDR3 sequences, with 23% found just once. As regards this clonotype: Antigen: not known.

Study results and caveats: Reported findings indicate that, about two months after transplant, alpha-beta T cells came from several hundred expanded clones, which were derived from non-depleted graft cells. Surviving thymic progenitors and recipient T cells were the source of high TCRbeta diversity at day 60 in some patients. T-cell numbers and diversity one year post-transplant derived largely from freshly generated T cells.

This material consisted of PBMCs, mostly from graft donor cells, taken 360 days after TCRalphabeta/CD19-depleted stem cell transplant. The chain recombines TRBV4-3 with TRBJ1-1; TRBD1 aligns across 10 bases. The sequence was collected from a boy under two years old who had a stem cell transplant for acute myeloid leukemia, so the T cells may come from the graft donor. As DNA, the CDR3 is TGCGCCAGCAGCCACGACAGGGGGCCTTTTGCTGAAGCTTTCTTT. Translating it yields CASSHDRGPFAEAFF.